This TCR beta chain was obtained from a study of human T cells and chemical hapten exposure. Findings of the study overall: There was a positive correlation between PT1 expanded TCR counts and patch test score. Sensitization with DPC brought no change to TCRs above 1 in 1000 in frequency.

Comments on this clonotype: No antigen is known for it.

The sample's time point: pre-sensitization, week 0. The treatment is: therapeutic diphenylcyclopropenone sensitization with weekly scalp DPC. The CDR3 is made up of 15 amino acids. Germline CDR1 reads SGHTA; CDR2 reads FQGNSA. V gave up 0 bases and J gave up 4 bases, with 12 bases separating them. What the library attached to individual cDNA molecules were unique molecular identifiers. TCRdb reanalysed the RACE reads using MiXCR and keeps one entry per CDR3 protein. The profile shows around 57,000 distinct CDR3 sequences, approximately 10% of them singletons. The TCR sequence derives from a woman between 40 and 50 years old with alopecia areata. Some clones in this sample may be carry-over from other donors' samples. The V call is TRBV7-2, the J call TRBJ1-2; D gene unclear. The sample was whole blood, taken in connection with sensitization to the hapten diphenylcyclopropenone (DPC). The CDR3: CASSLARETTYGYTF. Written as DNA, the CDR3 is TGTGCCAGCAGCTTAGCCAGAGAAACCACCTATGGCTACACCTTC.